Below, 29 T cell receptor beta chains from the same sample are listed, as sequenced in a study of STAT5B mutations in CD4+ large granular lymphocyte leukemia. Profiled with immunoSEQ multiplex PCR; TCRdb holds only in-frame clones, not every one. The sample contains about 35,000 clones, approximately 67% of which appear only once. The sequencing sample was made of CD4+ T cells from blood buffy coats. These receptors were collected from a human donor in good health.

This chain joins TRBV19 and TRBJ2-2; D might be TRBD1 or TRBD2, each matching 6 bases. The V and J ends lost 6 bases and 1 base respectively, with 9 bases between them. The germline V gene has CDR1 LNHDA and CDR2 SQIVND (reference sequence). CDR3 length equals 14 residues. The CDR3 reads CASRGGQNTGELFF. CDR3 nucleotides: TGTGCCAGTAGGGGGGGACAGAACACCGGGGAGCTGTTTTTT.

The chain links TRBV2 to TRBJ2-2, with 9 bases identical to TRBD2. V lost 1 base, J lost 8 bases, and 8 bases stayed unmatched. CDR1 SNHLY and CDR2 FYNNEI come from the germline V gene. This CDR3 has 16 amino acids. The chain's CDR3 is CASSEVVLAGTGELFF. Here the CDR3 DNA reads TGTGCCAGCAGTGAAGTGGTCCTAGCGGGGACGGGGGAGCTGTTTTTT.

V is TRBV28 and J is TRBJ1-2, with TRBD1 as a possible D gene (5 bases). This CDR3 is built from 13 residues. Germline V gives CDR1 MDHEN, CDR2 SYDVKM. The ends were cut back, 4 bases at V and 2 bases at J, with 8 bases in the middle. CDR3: CASSSTDNYGYTF. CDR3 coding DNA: TGTGCCAGCAGTTCGACAGACAACTATGGCTACACCTTC.

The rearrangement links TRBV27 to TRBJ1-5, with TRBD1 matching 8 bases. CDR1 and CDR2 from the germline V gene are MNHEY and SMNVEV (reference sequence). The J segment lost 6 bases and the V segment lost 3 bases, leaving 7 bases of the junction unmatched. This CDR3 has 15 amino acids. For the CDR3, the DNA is TGTGCCAGCAGTTTCACCGGACAGGGTGGTCAGCCCCAGCATTTT. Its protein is CASSFTGQGGQPQHF.

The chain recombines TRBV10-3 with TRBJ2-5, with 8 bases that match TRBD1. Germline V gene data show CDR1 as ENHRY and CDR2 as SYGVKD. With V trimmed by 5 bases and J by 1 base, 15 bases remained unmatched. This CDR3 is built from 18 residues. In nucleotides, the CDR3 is TGTGCCATCAGTCCCGGGACAGGAACCGGGTATTTCCAAGAGACCCAGTACTTC. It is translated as CAISPGTGTGYFQETQYF.

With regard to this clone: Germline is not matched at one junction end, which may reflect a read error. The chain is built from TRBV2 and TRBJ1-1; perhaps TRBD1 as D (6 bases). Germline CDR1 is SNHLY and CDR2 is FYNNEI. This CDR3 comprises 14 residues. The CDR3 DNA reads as TGTGCCAGCGGTGAGACAGGATTGAACACTGAAGCTTTCTTT. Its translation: CASGETGLNTEAFF.

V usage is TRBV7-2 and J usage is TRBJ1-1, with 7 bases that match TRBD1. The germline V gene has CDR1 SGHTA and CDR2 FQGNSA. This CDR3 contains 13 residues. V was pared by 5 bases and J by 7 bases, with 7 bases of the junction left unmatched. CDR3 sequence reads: CASSLDRDSEAFF. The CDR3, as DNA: TGTGCCAGCAGCCTCGATCGGGACAGTGAAGCTTTCTTT. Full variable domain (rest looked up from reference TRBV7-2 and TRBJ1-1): GAGVSQSPSNKVTEKGKDVELRCDPISGHTALYWYRQSLGQGLEFLIYFQGNSAPDKSGLPSDRFSAERTGGSVSTLTIQRTQQEDSAVYLCASSLDRDSEAFFGQGTRLTVV.

The CDR3 region has the DNA TGTGCCAGTAGTATGAAGGGGGGTTACACTGAAGCTTTCTTT. It encodes CASSMKGGYTEAFF. This chain uses TRBV19 with TRBJ1-1, with TRBD1 as a possible D gene (6 bases). V shed 3 bases and J shed 3 bases, with 11 bases lying between them. The CDR3 covers 14 residues. CDR1 is LNHDA, CDR2 SQIVND, per germline (reference sequence).

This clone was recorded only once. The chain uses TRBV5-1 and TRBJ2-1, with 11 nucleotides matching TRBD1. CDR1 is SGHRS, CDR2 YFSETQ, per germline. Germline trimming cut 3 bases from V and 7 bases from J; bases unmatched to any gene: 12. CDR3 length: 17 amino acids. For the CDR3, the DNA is TGCGCCAGCAGCTGGGGACAGGGGGAATGGTCTGGTAATGAGCAGTTCTTC. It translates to CASSWGQGEWSGNEQFF.

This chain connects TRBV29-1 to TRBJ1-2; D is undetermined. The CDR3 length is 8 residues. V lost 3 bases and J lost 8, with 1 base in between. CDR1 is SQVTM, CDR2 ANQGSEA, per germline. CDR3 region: CSVEGYTF. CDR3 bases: TGCAGCGTTGAGGGCTACACCTTC. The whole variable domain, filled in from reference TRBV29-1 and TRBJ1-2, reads SAVISQKPSRDICQRGTSLTIQCQVDSQVTMMFWYRQQPGQSLTLIATANQGSEATYESGFVIDKFPISRPNLTFSTLTVSNMSPEDSSIYLCSVEGYTFGSGTRLTVV.

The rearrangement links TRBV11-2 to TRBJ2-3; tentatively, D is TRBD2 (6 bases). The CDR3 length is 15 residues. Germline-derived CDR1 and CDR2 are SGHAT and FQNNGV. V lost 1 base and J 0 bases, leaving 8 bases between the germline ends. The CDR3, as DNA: TGTGCCAGCAGCTTAGTGGCGGGGAGCACAGATACGCAGTATTTT. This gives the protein CASSLVAGSTDTQYF. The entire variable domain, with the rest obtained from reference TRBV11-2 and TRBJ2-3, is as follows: EAGVAQSPRYKIIEKRQSVAFWCNPISGHATLYWYQQILGQGPKLLIQFQNNGVVDDSQLPKDRFSAERLKGVDSTLKIQPAKLEDSAVYLCASSLVAGSTDTQYFGPGTRLTVL.

CDR3 bases: TGTGCCAGCAGTGGACAGGGACCCCCAGATACGCAGTATTTT. This codes for CASSGQGPPDTQYF. The gene calls are TRBV2 and TRBJ2-3, with 7 bases lining up with TRBD1. Germline V gives CDR1 SNHLY, CDR2 FYNNEI. Trimming cost V 4 bases and J 4 bases; bases outside gene matches: 5. The CDR3 extends over 14 amino acids. Complete variable domain (other parts from reference TRBV2 and TRBJ2-3): EPEVTQTPSHQVTQMGQEVILRCVPISNHLYFYWYRQILGQKVEFLVSFYNNEISEKSEIFDDQFSVERPDGSNFTLKIRSTKLEDSAMYFCASSGQGPPDTQYFGPGTRLTVL.

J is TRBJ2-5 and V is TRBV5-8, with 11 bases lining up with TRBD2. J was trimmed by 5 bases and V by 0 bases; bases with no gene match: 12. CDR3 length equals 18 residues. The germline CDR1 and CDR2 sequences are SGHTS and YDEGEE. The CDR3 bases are TGTGCCAGCAGCTTGGGGACTAGCGGGTCTACCTCAGCTGAGACCCAGTACTTC. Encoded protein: CASSLGTSGSTSAETQYF.

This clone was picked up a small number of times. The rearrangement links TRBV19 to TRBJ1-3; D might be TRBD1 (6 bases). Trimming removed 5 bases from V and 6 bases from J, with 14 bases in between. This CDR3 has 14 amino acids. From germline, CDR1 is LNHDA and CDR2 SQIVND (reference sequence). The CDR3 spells CASSPRTVANTIYF. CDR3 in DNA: TGTGCCAGTAGTCCCCGGACAGTGGCAAACACCATATATTTT. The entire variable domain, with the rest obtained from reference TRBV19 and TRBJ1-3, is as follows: DGGITQSPKYLFRKEGQNVTLSCEQNLNHDAMYWYRQDPGQGLRLIYYSQIVNDFQKGDIAEGYSVSREKKESFPLTVTSAQKNPTAFYLCASSPRTVANTIYFGEGSWLTVV.

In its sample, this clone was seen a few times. The CDR3 region is CASSQDGQENTEAFF. DNA for the CDR3: TGCGCCAGCAGCCAAGATGGACAGGAGAACACTGAAGCTTTCTTT. The J gene is TRBJ1-1, the V gene TRBV4-3, with TRBD1 identical over 7 bases. This CDR3 spans 15 amino acids. Germline CDR1 reads LGHNA; CDR2 reads YSLEER. Trimming at V came to 0 bases and at J to 1 base, leaving 2 bases not matched to a gene.

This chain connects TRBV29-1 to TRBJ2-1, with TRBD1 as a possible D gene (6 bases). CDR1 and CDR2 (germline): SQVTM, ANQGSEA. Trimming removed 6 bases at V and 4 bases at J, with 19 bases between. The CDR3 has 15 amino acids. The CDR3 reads CSVPRRGGKYNEQFF. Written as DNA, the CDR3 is TGCAGCGTCCCCCGGAGAGGGGGAAAATACAATGAGCAGTTCTTC.

The DNA of the CDR3 is TGTGCCAGCAGCTTCGGAGACAATCGGGCTTTCTTT. Translating gives CASSFGDNRAFF. The rearrangement links TRBV7-9 to TRBJ1-1; D not resolved. This CDR3 region has 12 residues. The germline CDR1 and CDR2 sequences are SEHNR and FQNEAQ (reference sequence). Trimming cost V 3 bases and J 11 bases, with 13 bases left between them.

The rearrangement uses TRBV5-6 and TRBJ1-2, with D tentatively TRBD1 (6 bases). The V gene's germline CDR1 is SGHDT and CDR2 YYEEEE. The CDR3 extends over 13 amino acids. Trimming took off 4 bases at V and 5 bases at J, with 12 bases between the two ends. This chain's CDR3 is CASSPQGSYGYTF. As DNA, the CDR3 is TGTGCCAGCAGCCCTCAGGGGAGTTATGGCTACACCTTC.

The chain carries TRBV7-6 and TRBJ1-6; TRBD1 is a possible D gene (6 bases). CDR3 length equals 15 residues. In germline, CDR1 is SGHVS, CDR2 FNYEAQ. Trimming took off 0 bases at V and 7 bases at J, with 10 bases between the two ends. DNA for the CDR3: TGTGCCAGCAGCTTAGCGGCCAGGGGAAATTCACCCCTCCACTTT. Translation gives CASSLAARGNSPLHF.

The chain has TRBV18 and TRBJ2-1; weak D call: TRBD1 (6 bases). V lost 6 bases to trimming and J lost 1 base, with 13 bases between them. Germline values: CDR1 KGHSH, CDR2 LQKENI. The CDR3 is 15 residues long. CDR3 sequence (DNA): TGTGCCAGCTCTAAGGGGGACCGGTCCTACAATGAGCAGTTCTTC. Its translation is CASSKGDRSYNEQFF.

The DNA of the CDR3 is TGTGCCAGCAGCTTAGACAGGGAAACTGAAGCTTTCTTT. Its translation: CASSLDRETEAFF. The rearrangement links TRBV7-3 to TRBJ1-1, with 7 bases matching TRBD1. Trimming took 2 bases from V and 5 from J; bases not matched to a gene: 2. The germline V gene has CDR1 SGHTA and CDR2 FQGTGA. This CDR3 has 13 amino acids.

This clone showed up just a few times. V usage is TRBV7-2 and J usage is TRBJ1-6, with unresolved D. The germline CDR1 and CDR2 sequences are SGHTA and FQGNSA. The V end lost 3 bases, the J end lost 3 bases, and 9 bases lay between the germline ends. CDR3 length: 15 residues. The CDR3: CASSFSGFYNSPLHF. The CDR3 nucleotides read TGTGCCAGCAGCTTTTCAGGCTTCTATAATTCACCCCTCCACTTT.

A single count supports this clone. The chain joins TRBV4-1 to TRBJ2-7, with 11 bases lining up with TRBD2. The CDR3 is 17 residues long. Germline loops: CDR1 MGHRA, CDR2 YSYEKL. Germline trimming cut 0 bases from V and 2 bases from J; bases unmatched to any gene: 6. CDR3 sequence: CASSQDGGTSGTYEQYF. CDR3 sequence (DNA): TGCGCCAGCAGCCAAGATGGGGGGACTAGCGGAACCTACGAGCAGTACTTC.

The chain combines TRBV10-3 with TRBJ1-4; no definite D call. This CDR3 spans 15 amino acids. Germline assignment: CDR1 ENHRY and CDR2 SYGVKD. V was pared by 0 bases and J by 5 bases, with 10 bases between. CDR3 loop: CAISESGSANEKLFF. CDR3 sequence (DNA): TGTGCCATCAGTGAGTCAGGGAGCGCCAATGAAAAACTGTTTTTT.

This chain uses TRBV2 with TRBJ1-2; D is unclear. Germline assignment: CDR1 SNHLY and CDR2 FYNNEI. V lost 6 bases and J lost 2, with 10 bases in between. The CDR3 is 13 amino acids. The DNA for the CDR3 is TGTGCCAGCAGCGCCGATCTAAACTATGGCTACACCTTC. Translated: CASSADLNYGYTF.

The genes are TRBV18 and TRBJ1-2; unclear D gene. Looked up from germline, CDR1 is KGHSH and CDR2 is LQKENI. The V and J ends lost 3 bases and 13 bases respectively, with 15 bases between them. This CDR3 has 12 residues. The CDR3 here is CASSPDASAATF. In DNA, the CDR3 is TGTGCCAGCTCACCGGACGCCTCTGCGGCCACCTTC.

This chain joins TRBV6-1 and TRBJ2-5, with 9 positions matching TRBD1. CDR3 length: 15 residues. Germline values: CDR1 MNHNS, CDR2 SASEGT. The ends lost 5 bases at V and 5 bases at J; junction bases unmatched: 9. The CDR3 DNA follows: TGTGCCAGCAGTCCAAATGGACAGGGGACGGAGACCCAGTACTTC. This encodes CASSPNGQGTETQYF.

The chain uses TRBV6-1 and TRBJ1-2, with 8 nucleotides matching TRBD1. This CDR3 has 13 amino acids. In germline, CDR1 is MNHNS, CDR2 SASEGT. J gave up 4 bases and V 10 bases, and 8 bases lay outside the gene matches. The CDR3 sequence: CATTVGQVYGYTF. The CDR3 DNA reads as TGTGCCACTACCGTGGGACAGGTCTATGGCTACACCTTC.

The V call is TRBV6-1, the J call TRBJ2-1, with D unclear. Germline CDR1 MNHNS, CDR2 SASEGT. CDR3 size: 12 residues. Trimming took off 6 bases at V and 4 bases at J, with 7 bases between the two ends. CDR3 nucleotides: TGTGCCAGCAGCGCCAATTACAATGAGCAGTTCTTC. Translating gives CASSANYNEQFF.